Detailed here is one TCR beta chain. Antigen specificity is unknown. Other nucleotide sequences in the sample specify the same CDR3. This specimen comes from a study of shared clonotypes between healthy human individuals. Study information: Contributing individuals were two females and a few males aged 18 to 49. There were three CD4 naive, three CD4 memory, two CD8 naive and one CD8 memory plates per donor.

Regarding the study as a whole: Clonotypes that were shared across a few donors made up around 5% of naive CD4 clonotypes.

Trimming stripped 0 bases from V and 4 bases from J, with 7 bases between. Germline CDR1 reads SGHRS; CDR2 reads YFSETQ. The CDR3 runs to 14 residues. Per the original methods: Junction-only sequences produced by ImmunoSEQ had no quality scores, so filtering differed. Sequencing was performed with immunoSEQ multiplex PCR; in TCRdb, only in-frame clones are kept and a portion is missing. The V and J calls and the clone size are those of that table, but D and trimming were determined from the DNA. Of roughly 640,000 clones listed, approximately 79% are singletons. Sequencing was performed on memory CD4+ T cells sorted from blood. As to subset: CD45RA-negative fraction. The genes are TRBV5-1 and TRBJ2-2, with unresolved D. This TCR derives from a woman under 40 in good health. CDR3 bases: TGCGCCAGCAGCTTGGGCCAGACCACCGGGGAGCTGTTTTTT. This sequence encodes CASSLGQTTGELFF. The full variable domain, completed using reference TRBV5-1 and TRBJ2-2, is KAGVTQTPRYLIKTRGQQVTLSCSPISGHRSVSWYQQTPGQGLQFLFEYFSETQRNKGNFPGRFSGRQFSNSRSEMNVSTLELGDSALYLCASSLGQTTGELFFGEGSRLTVL.